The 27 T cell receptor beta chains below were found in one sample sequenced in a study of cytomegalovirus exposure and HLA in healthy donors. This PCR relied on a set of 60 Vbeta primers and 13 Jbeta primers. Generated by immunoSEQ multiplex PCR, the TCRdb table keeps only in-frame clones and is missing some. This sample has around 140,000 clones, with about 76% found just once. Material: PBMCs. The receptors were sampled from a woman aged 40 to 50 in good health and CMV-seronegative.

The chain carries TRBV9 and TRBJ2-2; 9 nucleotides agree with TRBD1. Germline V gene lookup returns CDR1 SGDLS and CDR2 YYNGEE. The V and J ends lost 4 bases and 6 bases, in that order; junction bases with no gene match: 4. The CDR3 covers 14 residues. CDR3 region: CASSPRDRAGELFF. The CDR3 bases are TGTGCCAGCAGCCCACGGGACAGGGCCGGGGAGCTGTTTTTT.

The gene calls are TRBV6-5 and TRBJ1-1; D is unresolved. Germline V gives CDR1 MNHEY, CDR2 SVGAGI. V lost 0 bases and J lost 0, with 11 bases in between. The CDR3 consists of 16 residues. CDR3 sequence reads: CASSYSKSVVNTEAFF. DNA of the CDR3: TGTGCCAGCAGTTACTCGAAATCAGTGGTGAACACTGAAGCTTTCTTT.

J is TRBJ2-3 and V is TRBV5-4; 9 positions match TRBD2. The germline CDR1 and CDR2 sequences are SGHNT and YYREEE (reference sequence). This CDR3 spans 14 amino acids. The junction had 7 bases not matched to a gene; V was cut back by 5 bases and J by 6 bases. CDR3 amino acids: CASRKAGGSDTQYF. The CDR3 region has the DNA TGTGCCAGCAGAAAAGCGGGGGGTTCGGATACGCAGTATTTT. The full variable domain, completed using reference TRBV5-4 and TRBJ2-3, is ETGVTQSPTHLIKTRGQQVTLRCSSQSGHNTVSWYQQALGQGPQFIFQYYREEENGRGNFPPRFSGLQFPNYSSELNVNALELDDSALYLCASRKAGGSDTQYFGPGTRLTVL.

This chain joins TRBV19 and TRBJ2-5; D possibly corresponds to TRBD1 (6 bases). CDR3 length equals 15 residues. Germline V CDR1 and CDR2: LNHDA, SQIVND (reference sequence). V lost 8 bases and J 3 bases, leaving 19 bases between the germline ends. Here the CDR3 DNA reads TGTGCCAGTGGAGCCCCGGGACAACTGGAAGAGACCCAGTACTTC. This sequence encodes CASGAPGQLEETQYF.

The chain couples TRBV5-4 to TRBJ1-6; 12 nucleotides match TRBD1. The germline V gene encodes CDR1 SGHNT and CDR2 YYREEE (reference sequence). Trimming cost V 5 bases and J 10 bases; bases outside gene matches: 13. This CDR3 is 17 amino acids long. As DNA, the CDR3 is TGTGCCAGCAGACGCAGCCGGGACAGGGGGCTAGGGTCACCCCTCCACTTT. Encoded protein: CASRRSRDRGLGSPLHF.

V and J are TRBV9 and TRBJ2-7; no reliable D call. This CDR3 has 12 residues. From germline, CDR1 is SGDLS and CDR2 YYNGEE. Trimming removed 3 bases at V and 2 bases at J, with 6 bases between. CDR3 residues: CASSAGTYEQYF. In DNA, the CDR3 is TGTGCCAGCAGCGCCGGTACCTACGAGCAGTACTTC.

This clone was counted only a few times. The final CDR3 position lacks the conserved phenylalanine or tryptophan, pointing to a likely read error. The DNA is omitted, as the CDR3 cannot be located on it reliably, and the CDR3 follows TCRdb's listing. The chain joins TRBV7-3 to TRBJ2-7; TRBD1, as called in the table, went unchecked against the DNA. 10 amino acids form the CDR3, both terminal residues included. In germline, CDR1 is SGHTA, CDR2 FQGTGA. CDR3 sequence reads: CASSAKGRPL.

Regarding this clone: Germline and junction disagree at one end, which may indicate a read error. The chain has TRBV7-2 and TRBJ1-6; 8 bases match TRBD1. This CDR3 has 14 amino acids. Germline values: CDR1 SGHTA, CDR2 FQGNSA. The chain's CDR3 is CASSPEVRDRRILF. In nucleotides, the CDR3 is TGTGCCAGCAGCCCGGAAGTCCGGGACAGGCGAATCCTGTTT.

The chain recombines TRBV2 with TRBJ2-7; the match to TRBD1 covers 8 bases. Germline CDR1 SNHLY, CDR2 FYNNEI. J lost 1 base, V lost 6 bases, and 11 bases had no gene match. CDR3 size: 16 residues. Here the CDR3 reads CASRLTRQGWSYEQYF. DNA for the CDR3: TGTGCCAGCAGGCTAACTAGACAGGGGTGGTCCTACGAGCAGTACTTC.

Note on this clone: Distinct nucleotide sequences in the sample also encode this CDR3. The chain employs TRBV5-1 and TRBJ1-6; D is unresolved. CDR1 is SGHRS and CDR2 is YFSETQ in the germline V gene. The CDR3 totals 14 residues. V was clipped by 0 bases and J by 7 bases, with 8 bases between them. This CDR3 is CASSLGQRNSPLHF. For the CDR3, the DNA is TGCGCCAGCAGCTTGGGGCAGAGGAATTCACCCCTCCACTTT.

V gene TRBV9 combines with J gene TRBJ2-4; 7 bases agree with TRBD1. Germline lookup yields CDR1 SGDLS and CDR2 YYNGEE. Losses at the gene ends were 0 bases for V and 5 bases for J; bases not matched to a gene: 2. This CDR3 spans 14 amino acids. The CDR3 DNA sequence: TGTGCCAGCAGCGTAGCTCAGGGGGAAAACATTCAGTACTTC. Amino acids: CASSVAQGENIQYF.

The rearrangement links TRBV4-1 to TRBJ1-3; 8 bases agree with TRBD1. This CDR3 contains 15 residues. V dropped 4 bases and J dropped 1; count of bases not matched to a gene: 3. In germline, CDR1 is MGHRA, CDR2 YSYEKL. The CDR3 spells CASSLRTGSGNTIYF. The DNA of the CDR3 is TGCGCCAGCAGCCTTAGGACAGGGTCTGGAAACACCATATATTTT.

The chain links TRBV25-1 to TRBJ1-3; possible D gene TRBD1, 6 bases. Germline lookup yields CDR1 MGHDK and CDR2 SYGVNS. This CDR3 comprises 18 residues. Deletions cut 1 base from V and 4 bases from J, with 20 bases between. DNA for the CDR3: TGTGCCAGCAGTGAATGGGTCAGGGGTTTAGAGAGGGGAAACACCATATATTTT. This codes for CASSEWVRGLERGNTIYF.

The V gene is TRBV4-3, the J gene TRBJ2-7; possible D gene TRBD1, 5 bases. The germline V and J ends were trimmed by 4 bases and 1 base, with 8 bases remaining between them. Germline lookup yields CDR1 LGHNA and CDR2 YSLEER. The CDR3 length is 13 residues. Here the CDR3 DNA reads TGCGCCAGCAGCCTCGACAGTTCCTACGAGCAGTACTTC. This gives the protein CASSLDSSYEQYF.

CDR3 nucleotide sequence: TGTGCCAGCAGCTTAAATGGAGACAGCAATCAGCCCCAGCATTTT. Protein sequence: CASSLNGDSNQPQHF. This chain joins TRBV7-8 and TRBJ1-5; D unclear. Germline V lookup: CDR1 SGHVS, CDR2 FQNEAQ. The germline V and J ends were trimmed by 2 bases and 1 base, with 9 bases remaining between them. This CDR3 is 15 amino acids long.

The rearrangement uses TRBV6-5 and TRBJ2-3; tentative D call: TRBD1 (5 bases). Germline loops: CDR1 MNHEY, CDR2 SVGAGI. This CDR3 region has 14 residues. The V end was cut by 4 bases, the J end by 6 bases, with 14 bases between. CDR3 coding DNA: TGTGCCAGCAGTTCGAGGACAAGGAGCGATACGCAGTATTTT. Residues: CASSSRTRSDTQYF.

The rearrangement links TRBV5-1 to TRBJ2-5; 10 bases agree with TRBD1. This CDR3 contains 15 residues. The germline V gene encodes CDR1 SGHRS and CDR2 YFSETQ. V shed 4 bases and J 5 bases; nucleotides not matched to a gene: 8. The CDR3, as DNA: TGCGCCAGCAGCCTTTGGACAGGGGGGGACGAGACCCAGTACTTC. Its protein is CASSLWTGGDETQYF.

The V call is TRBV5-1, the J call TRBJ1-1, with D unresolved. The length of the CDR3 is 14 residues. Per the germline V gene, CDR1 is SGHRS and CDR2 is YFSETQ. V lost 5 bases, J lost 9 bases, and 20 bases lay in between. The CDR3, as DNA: TGCGCCAGCAGAATCCTTGACAAGACGAGCAAAGCTTTCTTT. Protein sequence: CASRILDKTSKAFF.

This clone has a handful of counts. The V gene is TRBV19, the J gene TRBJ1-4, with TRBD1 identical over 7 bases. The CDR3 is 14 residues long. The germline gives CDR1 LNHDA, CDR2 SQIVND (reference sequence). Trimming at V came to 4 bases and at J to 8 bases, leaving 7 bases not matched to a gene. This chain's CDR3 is CASSTGGLGEKLFF. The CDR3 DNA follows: TGTGCCAGTAGTACAGGGGGGCTCGGAGAAAAACTGTTTTTT.

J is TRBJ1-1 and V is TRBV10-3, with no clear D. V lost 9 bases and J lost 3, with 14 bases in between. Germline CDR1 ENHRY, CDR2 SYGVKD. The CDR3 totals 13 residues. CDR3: CAIGRDQDTEAFF. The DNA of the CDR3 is TGTGCCATTGGGCGGGATCAGGACACTGAAGCTTTCTTT.

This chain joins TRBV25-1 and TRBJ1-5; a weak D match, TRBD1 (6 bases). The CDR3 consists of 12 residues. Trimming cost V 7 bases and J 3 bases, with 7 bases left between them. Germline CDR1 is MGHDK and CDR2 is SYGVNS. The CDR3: CASNRDNQPQHF. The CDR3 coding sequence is TGTGCCAGCAACAGGGACAATCAGCCCCAGCATTTT.

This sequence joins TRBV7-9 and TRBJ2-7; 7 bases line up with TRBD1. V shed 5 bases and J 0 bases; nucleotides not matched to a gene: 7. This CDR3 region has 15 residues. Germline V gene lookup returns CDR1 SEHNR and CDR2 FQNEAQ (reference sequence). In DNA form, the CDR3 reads TGTGCCAGCAGCCCCAGGGGGACGGACTCCTACGAGCAGTACTTC. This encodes CASSPRGTDSYEQYF. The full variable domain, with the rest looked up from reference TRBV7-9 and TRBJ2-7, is DTGVSQNPRHKITKRGQNVTFRCDPISEHNRLYWYRQTLGQGPEFLTYFQNEAQLEKSRLLSDRFSAERPKGSFSTLEIQRTEQGDSAMYLCASSPRGTDSYEQYFGPGTRLTVT.

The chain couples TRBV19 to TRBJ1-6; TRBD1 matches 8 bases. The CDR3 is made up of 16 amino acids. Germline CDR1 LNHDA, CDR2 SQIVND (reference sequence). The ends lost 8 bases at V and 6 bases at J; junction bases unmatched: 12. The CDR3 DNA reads TGTGCCAGTCGTCCAGGGGACAGGATACGTAATTCACCCCTCCACTTT. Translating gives CASRPGDRIRNSPLHF.

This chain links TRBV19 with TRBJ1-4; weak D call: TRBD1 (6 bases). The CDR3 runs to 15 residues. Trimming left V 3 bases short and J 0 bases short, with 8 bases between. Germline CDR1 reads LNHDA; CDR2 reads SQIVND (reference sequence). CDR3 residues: CASSMWTATNEKLFF. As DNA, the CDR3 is TGTGCCAGTAGTATGTGGACAGCAACTAATGAAAAACTGTTTTTT.

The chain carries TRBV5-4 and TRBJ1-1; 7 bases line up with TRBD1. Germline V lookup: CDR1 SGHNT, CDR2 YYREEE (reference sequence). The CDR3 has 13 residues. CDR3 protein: CATTGDRNTEAFF. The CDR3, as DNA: TGTGCAACTACTGGGGACAGGAACACTGAAGCTTTCTTT.

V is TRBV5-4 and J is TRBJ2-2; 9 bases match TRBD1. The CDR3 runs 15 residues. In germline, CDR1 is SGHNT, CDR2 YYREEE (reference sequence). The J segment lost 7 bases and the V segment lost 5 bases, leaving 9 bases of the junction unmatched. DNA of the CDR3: TGTGCCAGCAGTCGACAGGGGGTCGAGGGCGGGGAGCTGTTTTTT. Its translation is CASSRQGVEGGELFF.

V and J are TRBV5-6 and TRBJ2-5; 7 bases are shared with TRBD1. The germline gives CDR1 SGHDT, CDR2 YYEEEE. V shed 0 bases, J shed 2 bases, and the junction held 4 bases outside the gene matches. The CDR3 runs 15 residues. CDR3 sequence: CASSLARGQQETQYF. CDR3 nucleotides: TGTGCCAGCAGCTTGGCCAGGGGACAGCAAGAGACCCAGTACTTC.